This T cell receptor (beta chain) was obtained from a study of blood T cell repertoires in COVID-19 (dated by TCRdb to the early 2020s). Describing the broader study: Samples covering the acute and convalescent phases of COVID-19 were provided by collaborators in the United States, Italy and Spain. The material from the prospective study consisted of cDNA or gDNA derived from T cells, B-cell-depleted T cells, or PBMCs. A freely available public database, intended as a resource for researchers studying the immune response to SARS-CoV-2, is where the repertoires were released. The samples were drawn from two sources: the first 160 participants of the ongoing ImmuneRACE study, and over 1,000 subjects contributed by 6 global collaborators. Where available, HLA class I and class II types were taken from metadata supplied by the sample provider and were not determined by assay-based typing. A de-identified subject ID, COVID-19 status, age in years and sex were almost always included in the sample metadata. Deeply sampled blood TCRbeta repertoires from subjects exposed to, actively infected with, or recovered from COVID-19 were included in the dataset. Study-level results and caveats: How much clinical and demographic metadata was included differed by source and by participant, and the metadata was provided uncurated.

Each collaborating institution followed its own protocols to collect whole blood in K2EDTA tubes. For TCRbeta analysis, collaborators shipped samples in one of three forms: frozen whole blood, isolated PBMCs, or DNA extracted from either of those sample types. The immunoSEQ Assay, a bias-controlled multiplex PCR, was used to amplify TCRbeta CDR3 regions from genomic DNA. As for the authors' bioinformatics: The number of nucleated cells in each sample was estimated from the amplification of reference gene primers within the assay. To quantify the absolute abundance of each unique TCRbeta CDR3 rearrangement, sequence reads were collapsed and filtered. Productive Simpson clonality was computed per sample as the square root of Simpson's diversity index over productive rearrangements. Drawn from immuneACCESS, this table holds only the in-frame rearrangements with V and J called that TCRdb kept. Clones are partly lost; checked studies trace under half to an unresolved V gene and leave the rest unexplained. For V, J and clone size, that table is used; D and trimming come from the DNA. The sample table records approximately 200,000 clones; more than 70% of these occur just once. In total, the top ten clones hold roughly 3.7% of the sample.

Of note for this clone: The specificity of this receptor is unknown. Per-nucleotide qualities are absent, and no much larger clonotype sits a single base away.

Per the germline V gene (reference sequence), GTSNPN is the CDR1 and SVGIG is the CDR2. The CDR3 runs 17 residues from the cysteine to the phenylalanine. Solely the CDR3 DNA is kept, with 51 bases framed from the first base. Unmatched junction bases come to 9, with V trimmed by 1 base and J by 1 base. Sequencing was performed on peripheral blood. The chain uses TRBV30 and TRBJ1-5; TRBD1 aligns with 8 central bases. The clonotype was recovered from a woman in her thirties with acute or convalescent COVID-19. The CDR3 amino acid sequence is: CAWSAGQGGLSNQPQHF. The DNA is TGTGCCTGGAGTGCCGGACAGGGTGGGTTGAGCAATCAGCCCCAGCATTTT.